The 10 T cell receptor beta chains presented below share a single source sample, sequenced in a study of technical replicates of blood from a handful of donors. Assay: immunoSEQ multiplex PCR; the TCRdb copy retains only in-frame clones and omits some. Counted here are approximately 14,000 clones, approximately 80% occurring once; the ten biggest clones make up under 15%. The sequenced material came from PBMCs. The receptors stem from a human donor in good health.

This clone was counted between two and nine times. The V gene is TRBV6-1, the J gene TRBJ2-2, with TRBD2 matching 8 bases. Trimming took 5 bases from V and 6 from J; bases not matched to a gene: 5. This CDR3 region has 14 residues. CDR1 and CDR2 (germline): MNHNS, SASEGT. CDR3 amino acids: CASSRGGTAGELFF. The DNA of the CDR3 is TGTGCCAGCAGTCGGGGGGGAACGGCCGGGGAGCTGTTTTTT.

CDR3 nucleotide sequence: TGCGCCAGCAGTTCGCGAGCGGGAGGGCCTGGTGAGCAGTTCTTC. This translates into CASSSRAGGPGEQFF. This chain uses TRBV5-1 with TRBJ2-1, with 10 positions matching TRBD2. The J segment lost 9 bases and the V segment lost 5 bases, leaving 11 bases of the junction unmatched. The CDR3 covers 15 residues. The germline gives CDR1 SGHRS, CDR2 YFSETQ.

The chain joins TRBV6-5 to TRBJ2-5, with D hard to call. V gave up 3 bases and J gave up 1 base, with 12 bases separating them. CDR1 is MNHEY and CDR2 is SVGAGI in the germline V gene. The CDR3 is 15 residues long. This chain's CDR3 is CASSYRQASQETQYF. CDR3 nucleotides: TGTGCCAGCAGTTATCGGCAGGCCTCCCAAGAGACCCAGTACTTC.

There are a few counts of this clone. V and J are TRBV6-4 and TRBJ2-1; a possible D gene is TRBD1 (6 bases). Germline CDR1 MRHNA, CDR2 SNTAGT. V lost 2 bases and J 5 bases, leaving 7 bases between the germline ends. The CDR3 runs 13 residues. CDR3: CASSDRDNNEQFF. CDR3 DNA sequence: TGTGCCAGCAGTGACCGGGACAACAATGAGCAGTTCTTC.

V usage is TRBV25-1 and J usage is TRBJ1-3, with 7 bases lining up with TRBD1. CDR1 MGHDK and CDR2 SYGVNS come from the germline V gene. Unmatched junction bases numbered 1, after V lost 6 bases and J lost 2 bases. The CDR3 spans 13 residues. DNA of the CDR3: TGTGCCAGCAGCGGGACAGCTGGAAACACCATATATTTT. This codes for CASSGTAGNTIYF.

The chain joins TRBV29-1 to TRBJ1-2; 7 bases fit TRBD1. V lost 6 bases and J lost 5; bases outside the gene matches: 12. Germline CDR1 reads SQVTM; CDR2 reads ANQGSEA. The CDR3 contains 14 residues. DNA of the CDR3: TGCAGCGTGAATACTGGACAGGTTAAGTATGGCTACACCTTC. This encodes CSVNTGQVKYGYTF. Variable domain in full (rest from reference TRBV29-1 and TRBJ1-2): SAVISQKPSRDICQRGTSLTIQCQVDSQVTMMFWYRQQPGQSLTLIATANQGSEATYESGFVIDKFPISRPNLTFSTLTVSNMSPEDSSIYLCSVNTGQVKYGYTFGSGTRLTVV.

The chain uses TRBV18 and TRBJ1-5; maybe TRBD1 (6 bases). CDR1 is KGHSH, CDR2 LQKENI, per germline. The CDR3 runs 15 residues. Between the trimmed V and J ends, which lost 2 bases and 4 bases, there was a span of 12 bases. CDR3 bases: TGTGCCAGCTCACCATCGACAGGACAGAATCAGCCCCAGCATTTT. Residues: CASSPSTGQNQPQHF.

The rearrangement joins TRBV2 to TRBJ2-3, with 9 bases lining up with TRBD1. Germline CDR1 and CDR2: SNHLY and FYNNEI. V shed 6 bases and J 3 bases; nucleotides not matched to a gene: 7. The CDR3 has 15 residues. The CDR3: CASRGGQGRTDTQYF. The CDR3 nucleotides are TGTGCCAGCAGAGGAGGACAGGGGAGGACAGATACGCAGTATTTT. Variable domain in full (rest from reference TRBV2 and TRBJ2-3): EPEVTQTPSHQVTQMGQEVILRCVPISNHLYFYWYRQILGQKVEFLVSFYNNEISEKSEIFDDQFSVERPDGSNFTLKIRSTKLEDSAMYFCASRGGQGRTDTQYFGPGTRLTVL.

The rearrangement uses TRBV4-2 and TRBJ2-6; TRBD2 aligns across 7 bases. V lost 4 bases to trimming and J lost 0 bases; unmatched junction nucleotides: 12. Germline CDR1 is LGHNA and CDR2 is YNFKEQ. This CDR3 has 19 residues. CDR3 coding DNA: TGTGCCAGCAGCCCATGGGGGGGGTCAGCTGCCTCTGGGGCCAACGTCCTGACTTTC. It codes for CASSPWGGSAASGANVLTF.

The chain is built from TRBV11-2 and TRBJ1-2; 10 nucleotides align to TRBD1. The CDR3 runs to 15 residues. Per the germline V gene, CDR1 is SGHAT and CDR2 is FQNNGV. V lost 4 bases to trimming and J lost 8 bases; unmatched junction nucleotides: 10. The CDR3 DNA follows: TGTGCCAGCAGCTCAATACGGGGACAGGGGAACGGCTACACCTTC. Protein product: CASSSIRGQGNGYTF.